This T cell receptor beta chain was sequenced in a study of shared clonotypes between healthy human individuals. Donors were Caucasian adults residing in Nashville, Tennessee, USA. From germline, CDR1 is MDHEN and CDR2 SYDVKM. V shed 5 bases and J 8 bases; nucleotides not matched to a gene: 9. CDR3 length: 14 residues. TCRdb keeps only in-frame clones here, not all; method: immunoSEQ multiplex PCR. The sample comprises about 680,000 clones, 60% to 80% of which are singletons, and 1.5% to 2% rests with the top ten. The sequence came from a woman in her twenties or thirties in good health. The chain carries TRBV28 and TRBJ1-2; 9 bases are a match to TRBD1. Sequenced material: memory CD4+ T cells sorted from blood. Subset in this sample: CD45RA-negative fraction. The CDR3 DNA reads as TGTGCCAGCAGTCAAGGACAGGGGAAGGAGGGCTACACCTTC. It encodes CASSQGQGKEGYTF.